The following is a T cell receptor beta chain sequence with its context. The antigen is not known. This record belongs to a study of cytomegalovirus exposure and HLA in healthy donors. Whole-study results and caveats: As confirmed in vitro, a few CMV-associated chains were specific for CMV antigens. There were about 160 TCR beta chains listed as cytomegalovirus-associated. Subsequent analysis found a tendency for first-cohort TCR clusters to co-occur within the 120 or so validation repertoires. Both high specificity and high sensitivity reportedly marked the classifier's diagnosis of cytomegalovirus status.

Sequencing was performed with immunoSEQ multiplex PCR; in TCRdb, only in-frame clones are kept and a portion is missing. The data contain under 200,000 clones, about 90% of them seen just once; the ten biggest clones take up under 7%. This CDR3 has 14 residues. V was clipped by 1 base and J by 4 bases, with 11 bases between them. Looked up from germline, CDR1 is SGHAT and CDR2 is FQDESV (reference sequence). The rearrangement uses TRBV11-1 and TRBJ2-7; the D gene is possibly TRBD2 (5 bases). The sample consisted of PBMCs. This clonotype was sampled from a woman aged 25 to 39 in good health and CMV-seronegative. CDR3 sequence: CASSLGGVYYEQYF. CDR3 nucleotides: TGTGCCAGCAGCTTAGGGGGAGTCTATTACGAGCAGTACTTC.